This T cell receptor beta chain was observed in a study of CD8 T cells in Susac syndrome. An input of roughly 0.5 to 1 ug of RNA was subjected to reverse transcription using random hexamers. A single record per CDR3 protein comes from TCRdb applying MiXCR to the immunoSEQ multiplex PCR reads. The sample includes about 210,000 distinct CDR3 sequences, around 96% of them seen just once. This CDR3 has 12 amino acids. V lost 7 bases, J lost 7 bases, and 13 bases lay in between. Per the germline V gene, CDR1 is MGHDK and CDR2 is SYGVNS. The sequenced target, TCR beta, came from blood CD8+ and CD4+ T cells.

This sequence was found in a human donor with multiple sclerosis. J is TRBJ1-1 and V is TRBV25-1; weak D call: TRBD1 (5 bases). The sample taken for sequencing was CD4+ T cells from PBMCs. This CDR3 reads CASIQGLGEAFF. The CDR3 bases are TGTGCCAGCATTCAGGGTCTCGGTGAAGCTTTCTTT. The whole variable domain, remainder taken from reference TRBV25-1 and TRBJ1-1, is EADIYQTPRYLVIGTGKKITLECSQTMGHDKMYWYQQDPGMELHLIHYSYGVNSTEKGDLSSESTVSRIRTEHFPLTLESARPSHTSQYLCASIQGLGEAFFGQGTRLTVV.